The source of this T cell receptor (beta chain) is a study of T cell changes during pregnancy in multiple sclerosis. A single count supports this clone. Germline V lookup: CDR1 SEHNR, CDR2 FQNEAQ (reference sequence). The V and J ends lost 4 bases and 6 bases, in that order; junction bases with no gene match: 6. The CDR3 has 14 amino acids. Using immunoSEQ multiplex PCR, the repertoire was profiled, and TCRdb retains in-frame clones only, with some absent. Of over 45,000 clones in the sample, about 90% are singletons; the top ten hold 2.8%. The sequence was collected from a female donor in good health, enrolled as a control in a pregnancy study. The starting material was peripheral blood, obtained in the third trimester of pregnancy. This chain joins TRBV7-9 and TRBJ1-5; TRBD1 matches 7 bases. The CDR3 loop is CASSWGTVGQPQHF. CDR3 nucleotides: TGTGCCAGCAGCTGGGGGACAGTAGGTCAGCCCCAGCATTTT.